Listed here is a single T cell receptor (beta chain). Its antigen remains unidentified. The V and J ends lost 10 bases and 4 bases, in that order; junction bases with no gene match: 12. The CDR3 runs 14 residues. Germline V CDR1 and CDR2: SGHAT, FQNNGV. The authors extracted RNA and reverse transcribed it into cDNA as the sequencing template. Produced via immunoSEQ multiplex PCR; TCRdb's table is partial and in-frame only. The sample records about 200,000 clones, more than 50% being singletons. The data originate from a study of CD8+ T cells in alopecia areata. Whole-study results and caveats: Scalp lesions, especially in alopecia totalis/universalis, had higher clonality than normal scalp.

The gene calls are TRBV11-2 and TRBJ2-5, with 7 bases that match TRBD2. This clonotype was obtained from a human donor in good health. Sequencing input: CD8+ T cells sorted from blood. The CDR3, as DNA: TGTGCCACCAGTCCTACGGGGGGAGCAGAGACCCAGTACTTC. It is translated as CATSPTGGAETQYF.